This T cell receptor (beta chain) was recorded in a study of CD4 T cells in relation to SARS-CoV-2 and coronaviruses (dated by TCRdb to 2020 to 2022). About the study as a whole: Across all 12 patients in the convalescent cohort, the median age was approximately 38 years, with a range of about 20 to 75 years. Expansion assays from other donors in the study were sequenced with a different, Illumina-based TCR-beta assay. Among the roughly twelve convalescent patients, 8 males and 4 females were included, and two of the subjects were Hispanic. The study assessed, at the TCR clonotype level, memory CD4+ T cell crossreactivity between SARS-CoV-2 and common cold coronavirus spike proteins. Patient-derived lymphoblastoid cell lines were used to map the HLA restriction of shared crossreactive spike epitopes. Samples from three pre-COVID donors and the naive versus memory experiments were sequenced with the Adaptive Biotechnologies TCR-sequencing kit; other data were Illumina-based. Results the study describes overall, beyond this receptor: Sequencing of naive versus memory cells indicated that the assay detects memory recall responses, not primary responses primed during culture. No donor contributed both pre-pandemic and post-infection samples, which limited tracing the source of pre-existing responses. Small numbers of patients and of tested TCRs limited the study. Approximately 61% of donors had memory CD4+ clonotypes that crossrecognized SARS-CoV-2 and at least one common cold coronavirus spike. Crossreactivity analysis was centred on spike protein, so crossreactivity against other viral proteins was not assessed. Crossreactive clones showed significantly weaker SARS-CoV-2-driven expansion than monoreactive clones, consistent with antigenic imprinting.

Naive and memory CD4+ T cells were separated from cryopreserved PBMCs by CD4 enrichment followed by EasySep naive CD4+ T cell enrichment. Ficoll-Paque PLUS gradient centrifugation was used to isolate PBMCs from either whole blood or leukapheresis product. The PBMCs went either fresh into the expansion assay or into cryopreservation at -140 degrees C. The QIAamp Micro DNA Kit was used to extract genomic DNA from the CD4+ T cells. The junction shows trimming of 5 bases on V and 6 bases on J, and the gene matches do not reach 15 bases of it. The CDR3, from cysteine to phenylalanine, totals 18 residues. Here the CDR3 DNA is all that survives: 54 bases in frame from base 1. Via the germline V gene, CDR1 is SGHRS and CDR2 YFSETQ. Concerning this clone itself: The antigen it recognizes is unknown. No base quality information exists; no much larger clone differs at one position.

DNA from uncultured naive and memory CD4+ T cells underwent immunoSEQ TCR-beta sequencing at deep resolution. Under the source paper's analysis protocol: During preprocessing, nonproductive sequences were discarded, as were any CDR3s that did not begin with C, did not end with F or W, or were shorter than 7 amino acids. Cultured and uncultured naive and memory CD4+ repertoires were searched for CDR3s previously identified as spike- and CEF-reactive. CDR3 homology was quantified as pairwise Levenshtein distance, calculated with the stringdist R package after three terminal residues were trimmed from each end. TCRdb provides this immuneACCESS table in a form limited to in-frame rearrangements. Some clones are lacking; in checked studies, under half of them reflect an unresolved V gene, and why the rest are absent is not known. V and J calls and clone size come straight from that table; D and trimming were deduced from the DNA. A total of tens of thousands of clones appear in this sample, approximately 85% of them only once. The ten largest clones add up to approximately 3% of the sample.

The receptor was derived from an adult with COVID-19. Rearrangement joined TRBV5-1 to TRBJ2-1; 12 bases in between match TRBD2. Sequencing input: memory CD4+ T cells from PBMCs. Sample cell subset or site, as interpreted from the label and publication: memory (non-naive) CD4+ T cells. The CDR3 sequence is CASSLLAGGLGGFNEQFF. The nucleotides read TGCGCCAGCAGTTTACTAGCGGGAGGACTCGGCGGCTTCAATGAGCAGTTCTTC.